The clone carrying this T cell receptor (beta chain) occurred a few times. These data originate in a study of T cells in localized non-small cell lung cancer. Sequencing was performed with immunoSEQ multiplex PCR; in TCRdb, only in-frame clones are kept and a portion is missing. The sample lists thousands of clones, roughly 20% occurring once. The clonotype originates from a male donor older than 55 with stage I lung adenocarcinoma. Specimen: lung tumor tissue, collected before any cancer treatment.

CDR3 nucleotide sequence: TGTGCCAGTAGTATGGGACAGGCCAGCAATCAGCCCCAGCATTTT. Amino acid sequence: CASSMGQASNQPQHF. This rearrangement joins TRBV19 to TRBJ1-5; 8 bases are a match to TRBD1. Germline CDR1 LNHDA, CDR2 SQIVND (reference sequence). V lost 3 bases to trimming and J lost 1 base; unmatched junction nucleotides: 2. The CDR3 runs 15 residues.